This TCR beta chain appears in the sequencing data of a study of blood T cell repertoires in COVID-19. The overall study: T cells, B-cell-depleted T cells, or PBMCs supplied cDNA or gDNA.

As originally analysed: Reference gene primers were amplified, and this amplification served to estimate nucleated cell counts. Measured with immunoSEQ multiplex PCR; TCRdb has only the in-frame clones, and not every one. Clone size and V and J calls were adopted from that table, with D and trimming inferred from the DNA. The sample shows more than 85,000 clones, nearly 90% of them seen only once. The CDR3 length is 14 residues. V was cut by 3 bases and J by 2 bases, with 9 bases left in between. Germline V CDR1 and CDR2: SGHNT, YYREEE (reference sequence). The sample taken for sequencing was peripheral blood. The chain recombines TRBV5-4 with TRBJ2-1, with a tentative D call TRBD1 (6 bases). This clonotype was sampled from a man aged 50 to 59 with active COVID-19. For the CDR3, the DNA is TGTGCCAGCAGCTGGGCAGGGGCCTACAATGAGCAGTTCTTC. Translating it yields CASSWAGAYNEQFF.